Sequencing of this T cell receptor beta chain was carried out in a study of T cell changes during pregnancy in multiple sclerosis. Method: immunoSEQ multiplex PCR; TCRdb's copy keeps in-frame clones and lacks some. Altogether about 75,000 clones are present, roughly nine tenths being singletons, with the ten largest covering 0.7% to 0.9%. V was trimmed by 2 bases and J by 4 bases, leaving 17 bases between them. The CDR3 covers 16 residues. Germline lookup yields CDR1 KGHSH and CDR2 LQKENI. The specimen was peripheral blood, collected in the first trimester of pregnancy. The V call is TRBV18, the J call TRBJ1-2; D is possibly TRBD1 (5 bases). The receptor was derived from a female donor in good health, enrolled as a control in a pregnancy study. The CDR3 nucleotides read TGTGCCAGCTCACCATTACCGGGACTCAAAGTCTATGGCTACACCTTC. This sequence encodes CASSPLPGLKVYGYTF.